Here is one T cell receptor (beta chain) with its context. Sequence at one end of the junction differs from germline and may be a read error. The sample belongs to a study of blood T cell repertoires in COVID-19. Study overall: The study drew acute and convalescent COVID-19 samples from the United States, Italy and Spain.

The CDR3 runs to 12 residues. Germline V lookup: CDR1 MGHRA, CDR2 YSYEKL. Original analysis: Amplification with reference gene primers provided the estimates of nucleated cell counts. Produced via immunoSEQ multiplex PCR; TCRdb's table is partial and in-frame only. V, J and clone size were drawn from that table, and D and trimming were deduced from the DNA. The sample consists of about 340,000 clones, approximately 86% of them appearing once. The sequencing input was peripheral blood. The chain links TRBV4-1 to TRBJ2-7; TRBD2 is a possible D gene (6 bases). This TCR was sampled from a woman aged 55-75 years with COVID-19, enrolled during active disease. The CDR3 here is CASSKDSGEQYF. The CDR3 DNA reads TGCGCCAGCAGCAAAGACAGCGGGGAGCAGTACTTC.